This T cell receptor (beta chain) appears in the sequencing data of a study of T-cell reconstitution after alpha-beta-depleted transplantation in children. Study-wide results and caveats: Some patients showed high day-60 TCRbeta diversity, which derived from surviving recipient T cells and thymic progenitors. Reported findings indicate that, about two months after transplant, alpha-beta T cells came from several hundred expanded clones, which were derived from non-depleted graft cells.

This clonotype appeared a few times. As yet, its antigen is unknown. The CDR3 has 13 amino acids. V shed 4 bases and J shed 6 bases, with 12 bases lying between them. Looked up from germline, CDR1 is LNHDA and CDR2 is SQIVND (reference sequence). TCRbeta library preparation incorporated unique molecular identifiers. A single record per CDR3 protein comes from TCRdb applying MiXCR to the PCR reads. The table lists 150,000 to 250,000 distinct CDR3 sequences, 6.3% of them singletons. The sequence was obtained from a girl in the first two years of life with combined immunodeficiency, due to receive a stem cell transplant. The chain links TRBV19 to TRBJ1-2, with D perhaps matching TRBD1 (5 bases). Sequencing used PBMCs, obtained before TCRalphabeta/CD19-depleted stem cell transplant. In DNA, the CDR3 is TGTGCCAGTAGTAGAGACGGGGGGGATGGCTACACCTTC. This translates into CASSRDGGDGYTF.